One and the same sample provided the 21 T cell receptor beta chains below, sequenced in a study of blood T cell repertoires in COVID-19. This table comes from immunoSEQ multiplex PCR, and its TCRdb copy is limited to in-frame clones, with some not included. This table holds 10,000 to 15,000 clones, just under 80% found once. Sequencing input: peripheral blood. The receptors were gathered from a human donor in a cohort sampled during active COVID-19.

V gene TRBV3-1 (or the pseudogene TRBV3-2) combines with J gene TRBJ2-3, with a tentative D call TRBD2 (5 bases). Looked up from germline, CDR1 is LGHDT and CDR2 is YNNKEL (reference sequence). This CDR3 is 12 amino acids long. V was cut by 3 bases and J by 7 bases, with 8 bases left in between. The CDR3 here is CASSQSTNTQYF. The CDR3, as DNA: TGTGCCAGCAGCCAGTCGACTAATACGCAGTATTTT.

The J gene is TRBJ1-2, the V gene TRBV25-1; 10 bases map to TRBD1. The V gene's germline CDR1 is MGHDK and CDR2 SYGVNS. Trimming removed 1 base from V and 4 bases from J; junction bases left unmatched: 6. This CDR3 has 16 residues. CDR3 coding DNA: TGTGCCAGCAGTGAATCGGGGACAGGGGCCTCCTATGGCTACACCTTC. It is translated as CASSESGTGASYGYTF.

The rearrangement links TRBV14 to TRBJ2-1; the D is unclear. The CDR3 has 13 residues. Deletions cut 4 bases from V and 7 bases from J, with 11 bases between. Germline assignment: CDR1 SGHDN and CDR2 FVKESK. The CDR3 DNA is TGTGCCAGCAGCCCTGGCTTCCGTAATGAGCAGTTCTTC. Its protein is CASSPGFRNEQFF.

This clone was picked up a small number of times. This chain joins TRBV4-3 and TRBJ2-2; a possible D gene is TRBD1 (8 bases). V gave up 3 bases and J gave up 5 bases, with 22 bases separating them. This CDR3 region has 18 residues. Germline V gene lookup returns CDR1 LGHNA and CDR2 YSLEER. The CDR3 DNA is TGCGCCAGCAGCCACCGCATACAGGGGGAGGGGGGAACCGGGGAGCTGTTTTTT. Translation: CASSHRIQGEGGTGELFF.

The CDR3 loop reads CASSFQGRGNTEAFF. Written as DNA, the CDR3 is TGTGCCAGCAGCTTTCAGGGCCGAGGGAACACTGAAGCTTTCTTT. The chain couples TRBV7-8 to TRBJ1-1; D possibly corresponds to TRBD1 (5 bases). V was clipped by 3 bases and J by 1 base, with 12 bases between them. This CDR3 has 15 residues. CDR1 and CDR2 (germline): SGHVS, FQNEAQ.

The V gene is TRBV4-1, the J gene TRBJ2-7; TRBD1 is a possible D gene (6 bases). V shed 1 base and J shed 0 bases, with 10 bases lying between them. CDR1 is MGHRA and CDR2 is YSYEKL in the germline V gene. The CDR3 totals 15 residues. The chain's CDR3 is CASSQGPDSSYEQYF. The CDR3 nucleotides are TGCGCCAGCAGCCAAGGTCCGGACAGCTCCTACGAGCAGTACTTC.

This clone was observed a few times. The J gene is TRBJ2-1, the V gene TRBV7-9, with 14 bases identical to TRBD2. This CDR3 is 18 amino acids long. CDR1 is SEHNR and CDR2 is FQNEAQ in the germline V gene (reference sequence). Trimming at V came to 3 bases and at J to 0 bases, leaving 4 bases not matched to a gene. Here the CDR3 reads CASSFGTSGGSSYNEQFF. CDR3 DNA sequence: TGTGCCAGCAGCTTCGGGACTAGCGGGGGAAGCTCCTACAATGAGCAGTTCTTC.

The rearrangement uses TRBV20-1 and TRBJ1-1, with no clear D. V lost 5 bases and J 6 bases, leaving 10 bases between the germline ends. CDR3 length: 11 residues. The germline gives CDR1 DFQATT, CDR2 SNEGSKA (reference sequence). The CDR3 DNA reads TGCAGTGCTCGACACCTATCTGAAGCTTTCTTT. As protein: CSARHLSEAFF.

The chain links TRBV2 to TRBJ1-1, with no clear D. Germline V lookup: CDR1 SNHLY, CDR2 FYNNEI. The V end lost 6 bases, the J end lost 1 base, and 12 bases lay between the germline ends. CDR3 length: 14 residues. CDR3 DNA sequence: TGTGCCAGCAGGAGGCGGGCCGAGAACACTGAAGCTTTCTTT. Protein sequence: CASRRRAENTEAFF. Full variable domain (rest looked up from reference TRBV2 and TRBJ1-1): EPEVTQTPSHQVTQMGQEVILRCVPISNHLYFYWYRQILGQKVEFLVSFYNNEISEKSEIFDDQFSVERPDGSNFTLKIRSTKLEDSAMYFCASRRRAENTEAFFGQGTRLTVV.

The V call is TRBV30, the J call TRBJ1-3; D gene uncertain. V shed 3 bases and J shed 15 bases, with 18 bases lying between them. This CDR3 has 12 amino acids. The germline CDR1 and CDR2 sequences are GTSNPN and SVGIG (reference sequence). The chain's CDR3 is CAWRTPPGKGYF. CDR3 DNA: TGTGCCTGGAGAACACCTCCAGGTAAAGGATATTTT.

This rearrangement joins TRBV5-6 to TRBJ1-2; D perhaps matches TRBD1 (5 bases). The CDR3 spans 15 residues. CDR1 is SGHDT, CDR2 YYEEEE, per germline. The V end lost 7 bases, the J end lost 4 bases, and 20 bases lay between the germline ends. The CDR3 here is CASRTPYMGPYGYTF. CDR3 in DNA: TGTGCCAGCCGGACACCCTATATGGGGCCCTATGGCTACACCTTC.

CDR3 residues: CASSWMTGLTYEQYF. The CDR3 region has the DNA TGTGCCAGCAGTTGGATGACAGGGCTTACCTACGAGCAGTACTTC. The chain has TRBV5-4 and TRBJ2-7; 7 bases are a match to TRBD1. CDR1 is SGHNT, CDR2 YYREEE, per germline (reference sequence). V was clipped by 5 bases and J by 2 bases; unmatched bases: 10. CDR3 length: 15 residues. Looking up the rest from reference TRBV5-4 and TRBJ2-7 gives the full variable domain: ETGVTQSPTHLIKTRGQQVTLRCSSQSGHNTVSWYQQALGQGPQFIFQYYREEENGRGNFPPRFSGLQFPNYSSELNVNALELDDSALYLCASSWMTGLTYEQYFGPGTRLTVT.

J is TRBJ2-1 and V is TRBV20-1; D call uncertain. The CDR3 extends over 11 amino acids. Per germline, CDR1 DFQATT and CDR2 SNEGSKA (reference sequence). V gave up 6 bases and J gave up 3 bases, with 6 bases separating them. The CDR3 region is CSAPGYNEQFF. For the CDR3, the DNA is TGCAGTGCGCCCGGCTACAATGAGCAGTTCTTC.

The chain combines TRBV4-1 with TRBJ1-5; 7 positions agree with TRBD1. The CDR3 has 16 residues. CDR1 and CDR2 from the germline V gene are MGHRA and YSYEKL. V shed 2 bases and J 3 bases; nucleotides not matched to a gene: 7. CDR3 coding DNA: TGCGCCAGCAGCCAAAGGGGGGACAGTTTCAATCAGCCCCAGCATTTT. This gives the protein CASSQRGDSFNQPQHF.

This clone has more than one count but fewer than ten. The chain combines TRBV27 with TRBJ1-5; 8 bases fit TRBD1. The CDR3 loop spans 13 amino acids. CDR1 is MNHEY and CDR2 is SMNVEV in the germline V gene (reference sequence). The ends lost 8 bases at V and 6 bases at J; junction bases unmatched: 6. The DNA for the CDR3 is TGTGCCAGCGGCGGCACAGGGGGTCAGCCCCAGCATTTT. This codes for CASGGTGGQPQHF.

The chain uses TRBV7-2 and TRBJ2-1; 7 bases match TRBD2. V shed 5 bases, J shed 6 bases, and the junction held 10 bases outside the gene matches. Per the germline V gene, CDR1 is SGHTA and CDR2 is FQGNSA. The CDR3 is 15 residues long. This CDR3 reads CASSPAGPQPNEQFF. In nucleotides, the CDR3 is TGTGCCAGCAGCCCAGCGGGACCTCAACCCAATGAGCAGTTCTTC.

The rearrangement uses TRBV19 and TRBJ1-1; D gene unclear. Trimming cost V 1 base and J 8 bases, with 8 bases left between them. Germline lookup yields CDR1 LNHDA and CDR2 SQIVND (reference sequence). The CDR3 loop spans 12 amino acids. This chain's CDR3 is CASSIGLKEAFF. CDR3 nucleotide sequence: TGTGCCAGTAGTATAGGGCTGAAAGAAGCTTTCTTT.

V usage is TRBV29-1 and J usage is TRBJ2-2; the match to TRBD1 covers 7 bases. This CDR3 is 13 amino acids long. Germline CDR1 is SQVTM and CDR2 is ANQGSEA. The ends lost 4 bases at V and 5 bases at J; junction bases unmatched: 4. The CDR3, as DNA: TGCAGCGTTGTGGAACAGGGGACCGGGGAGCTGTTTTTT. This codes for CSVVEQGTGELFF.

The chain employs TRBV19 and TRBJ2-1, with 11 bases fitting TRBD2. The junction had 7 bases not matched to a gene; V was cut back by 0 bases and J by 9 bases. CDR1 is LNHDA and CDR2 is SQIVND in the germline V gene (reference sequence). The CDR3 contains 16 residues. In nucleotides, the CDR3 is TGTGCCAGTAGTATAGACCCTAGCGGGGGGAAAAGTGAGCAGTTCTTC. Its protein product is CASSIDPSGGKSEQFF.

The chain uses TRBV5-1 and TRBJ2-5, with a possible D match to TRBD2 (7 bases). Germline-derived CDR1 and CDR2 are SGHRS and YFSETQ. The CDR3 has 16 residues. Trimming took off 4 bases at V and 4 bases at J, with 20 bases between the two ends. The CDR3 spells CASSNRRGGAGETQYF. The DNA of the CDR3 is TGCGCCAGCAGCAATAGGAGAGGGGGGGCAGGAGAGACCCAGTACTTC. Combining the CDR3 with reference TRBV5-1 and TRBJ2-5 gives the whole variable domain KAGVTQTPRYLIKTRGQQVTLSCSPISGHRSVSWYQQTPGQGLQFLFEYFSETQRNKGNFPGRFSGRQFSNSRSEMNVSTLELGDSALYLCASSNRRGGAGETQYFGPGTRLLVL.

The sample holds a few counts of this clone. The chain recombines TRBV7-8 with TRBJ2-3; tentative D call: TRBD1 (6 bases). The CDR3 is made up of 16 amino acids. Trimming stripped 5 bases from V and 0 bases from J, with 15 bases between. The germline gives CDR1 SGHVS, CDR2 FQNEAQ. The CDR3 sequence is CASSPLRDTSTDTQYF. Written as DNA, the CDR3 is TGTGCCAGCAGCCCCCTCCGGGACACGAGCACAGATACGCAGTATTTT.